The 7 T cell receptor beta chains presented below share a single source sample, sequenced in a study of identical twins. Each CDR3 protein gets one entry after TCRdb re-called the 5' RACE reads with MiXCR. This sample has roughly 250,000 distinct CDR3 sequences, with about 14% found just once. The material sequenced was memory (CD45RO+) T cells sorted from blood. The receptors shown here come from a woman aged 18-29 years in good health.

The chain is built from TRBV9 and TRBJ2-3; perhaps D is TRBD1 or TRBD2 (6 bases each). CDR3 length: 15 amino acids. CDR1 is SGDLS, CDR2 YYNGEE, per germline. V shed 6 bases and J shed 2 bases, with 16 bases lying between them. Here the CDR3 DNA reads TGTGCCAGCACCCAAAACGGGGGCCCCACAGATACGCAGTATTTT. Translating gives CASTQNGGPTDTQYF.

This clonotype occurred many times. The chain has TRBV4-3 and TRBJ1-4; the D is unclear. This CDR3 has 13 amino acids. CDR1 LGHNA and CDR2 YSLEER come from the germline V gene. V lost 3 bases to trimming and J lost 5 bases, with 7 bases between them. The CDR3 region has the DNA TGCGCCAGCAGCCATCGGGAGAATGAAAAACTGTTTTTT. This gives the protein CASSHRENEKLFF.

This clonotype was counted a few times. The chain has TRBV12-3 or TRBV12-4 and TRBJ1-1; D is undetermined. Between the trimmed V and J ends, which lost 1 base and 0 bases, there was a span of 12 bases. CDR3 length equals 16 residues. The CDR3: CASSLGQFGMNTEAFF. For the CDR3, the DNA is TGTGCCAGCAGTTTAGGGCAATTCGGCATGAACACTGAAGCTTTCTTT.

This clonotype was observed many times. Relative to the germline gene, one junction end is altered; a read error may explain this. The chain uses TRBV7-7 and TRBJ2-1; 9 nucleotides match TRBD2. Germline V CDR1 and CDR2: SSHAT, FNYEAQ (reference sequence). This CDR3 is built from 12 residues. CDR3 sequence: CASSPLAGMQFF. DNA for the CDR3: TGTGCTAGCAGCCCTCTAGCGGGGATGCAGTTCTTC. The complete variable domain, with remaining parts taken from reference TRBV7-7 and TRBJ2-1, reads GAGVSQSPRYKVTKRGQDVTLRCDPISSHATLYWYQQALGQGPEFLTYFNYEAQPDKSGLPSDRFSAERPEGSISTLTIQRTEQRDSAMYRCASSPLAGMQFFGPGTRLTVL.

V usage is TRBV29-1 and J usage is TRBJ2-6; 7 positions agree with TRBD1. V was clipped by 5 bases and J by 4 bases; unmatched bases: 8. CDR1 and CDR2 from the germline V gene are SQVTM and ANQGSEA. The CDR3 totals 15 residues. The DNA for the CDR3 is TGCAGCGTTCGTGACAGGGTAGCCGGGGCCAACGTCCTGACTTTC. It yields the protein CSVRDRVAGANVLTF.

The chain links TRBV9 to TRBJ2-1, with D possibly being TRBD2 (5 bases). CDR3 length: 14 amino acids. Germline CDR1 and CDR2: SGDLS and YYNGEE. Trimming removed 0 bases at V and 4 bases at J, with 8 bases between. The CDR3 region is CASSVGGYYNEQFF. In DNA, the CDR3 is TGTGCCAGCAGCGTAGGCGGGTATTACAATGAGCAGTTCTTC.

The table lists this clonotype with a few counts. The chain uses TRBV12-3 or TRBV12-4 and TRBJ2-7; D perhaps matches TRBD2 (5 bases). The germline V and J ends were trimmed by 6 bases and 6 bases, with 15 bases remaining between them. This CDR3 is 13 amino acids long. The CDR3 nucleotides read TGTGCCAGCAGCTTCTATACTAGTGGCGAGCAGTACTTC. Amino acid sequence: CASSFYTSGEQYF.